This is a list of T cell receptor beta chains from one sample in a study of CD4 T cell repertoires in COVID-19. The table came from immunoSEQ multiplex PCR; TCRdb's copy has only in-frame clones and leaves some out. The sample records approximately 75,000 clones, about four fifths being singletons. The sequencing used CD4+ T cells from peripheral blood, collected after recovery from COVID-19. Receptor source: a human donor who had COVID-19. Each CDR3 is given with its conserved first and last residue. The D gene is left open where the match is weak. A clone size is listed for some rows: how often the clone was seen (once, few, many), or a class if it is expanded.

CDR3: CASSESAAYEQYF
DNA: TGTGCCAGCAGTGAGTCGGCCGCCTACGAGCAGTACTTC
V: TRBV2
size: once
J: TRBJ2-7
D: NA

CDR3: CASSQVLAGGLYEQYF
DNA: TGTGCCAGCAGCCAAGTACTAGCGGGGGGACTGTACGAGCAGTACTTC
V: TRBV4-2
size: NA
J: TRBJ2-7
D: TRBD2

CDR3: CASSHGVAGGPSEQYF
DNA: TGTGCCAGCAGCCACGGGGTAGCGGGGGGGCCTTCCGAGCAGTACTTC
V: TRBV13
size: NA
J: TRBJ2-7
D: TRBD2

CDR3: CASSRNRPVRGGSTEAFF
DNA: TGTGCCAGCAGTCGAAACCGGCCGGTGCGGGGGGGGTCCACTGAAGCTTTCTTT
V: TRBV6-6
size: NA
J: TRBJ1-1
D: NA

CDR3: CASSRRQGQPQHF
DNA: TGTGCCAGCAGTCGTCGACAGGGTCAGCCCCAGCATTTT
V: TRBV6-2/TRBV6-3
size: NA
J: TRBJ1-5
D: TRBD1

CDR3: CASSRGGIPYEQYF
DNA: TGTGCCAGCAGCCGAGGGGGTATCCCCTACGAGCAGTACTTC
V: TRBV11-2
size: NA
J: TRBJ2-7
D: NA

CDR3: CASSFMVYEQYF
DNA: TGTGCCAGCAGCTTTATGGTGTACGAGCAGTACTTC
V: TRBV5-8
size: NA
J: TRBJ2-7
D: NA

CDR3: CARPNPGPYEQYF
DNA: TGTGCCAGACCGAACCCGGGCCCCTACGAGCAGTACTTC
V: TRBV19
size: few
J: TRBJ2-7
D: NA

CDR3: CASSQGTLQETQYF
DNA: TGTGCCAGCAGTCAAGGGACTCTTCAAGAGACCCAGTACTTC
V: TRBV6-6
size: NA
J: TRBJ2-5
D: NA

CDR3: CASSLLAGGTGELFF
DNA: TGTGCCAGCAGCTTACTAGCGGGAGGCACCGGGGAGCTGTTTTTT
V: TRBV11-3
size: NA
J: TRBJ2-2
D: TRBD2

CDR3: CASSVAGGGGVNTEAFF
DNA: TGTGCCAGCAGCGTAGCTGGAGGGGGCGGAGTGAACACTGAAGCTTTCTTT
V: TRBV9
size: NA
J: TRBJ1-1
D: TRBD1

CDR3: CATSTRGSNSPLHF
DNA: TGTGCCACCAGCACACGGGGCTCTAATTCACCCCTCCACTTT
V: TRBV15
size: NA
J: TRBJ1-6
D: NA

CDR3: CASSYGTPDTQYF
DNA: TGTGCCAGCAGTTACGGGACACCGGATACGCAGTATTTT
V: TRBV6-2/TRBV6-3
size: NA
J: TRBJ2-3
D: NA

CDR3: CSVENPGRSYNEQFF
DNA: TGCAGCGTTGAAAACCCGGGACGCTCCTACAATGAGCAGTTCTTC
V: TRBV29-1
size: NA
J: TRBJ2-1
D: NA

CDR3: CASSQVRGRDGELFF
DNA: TGCGCCAGCAGCCAAGTGAGGGGGCGCGACGGGGAGCTGTTTTTT
V: TRBV4-1
size: NA
J: TRBJ2-2
D: TRBD1

CDR3: CASSLAGRGEGYTF
DNA: TGTGCCAGCAGCTTAGCAGGGAGGGGTGAGGGCTACACCTTC
V: TRBV7-2
size: NA
J: TRBJ1-2
D: NA

CDR3: CASSFRGVGTDTQYF
DNA: TGTGCCAGCAGCTTCCGGGGAGTTGGCACAGATACGCAGTATTTT
V: TRBV11-2
size: NA
J: TRBJ2-3
D: NA

CDR3: CASSRSGTGVEQYF
DNA: TGTGCCAGCAGTCGTAGCGGGACCGGGGTCGAGCAGTACTTC
V: TRBV2
size: NA
J: TRBJ2-7
D: TRBD2

CDR3: CASSFDRGDNSPLHF
DNA: TGCGCCAGCAGCTTTGACAGGGGTGATAATTCACCCCTCCACTTT
V: TRBV5-1
size: few
J: TRBJ1-6
D: TRBD1

CDR3: CSVRVPSGANVLTF
DNA: TGCAGCGTTCGAGTCCCCTCTGGGGCCAACGTCCTGACTTTC
V: TRBV29-1
size: NA
J: TRBJ2-6
D: NA

CDR3: CASSDWTGSVTDTQYF
DNA: TGTGCCAGCAGTGACTGGACAGGGTCGGTTACAGATACGCAGTATTTT
V: TRBV25-1
size: once
J: TRBJ2-3
D: TRBD1

CDR3: CASGLEQISYNEQFF
DNA: TGTGCTAGTGGTTTGGAACAGATCTCCTACAATGAGCAGTTCTTC
V: TRBV12-5
size: NA
J: TRBJ2-1
D: NA

CDR3: CASSPAMNTEAFF
DNA: TGTGCCAGCTCACCTGCTATGAACACTGAAGCTTTCTTT
V: TRBV18
size: few
J: TRBJ1-1
D: NA

CDR3: CASSPEYSGNTIYF
DNA: TGTGCCAGCAGCCCGGAATACTCTGGAAACACCATATATTTT
V: TRBV6-2/TRBV6-3
size: NA
J: TRBJ1-3
D: NA

CDR3: CSVDILSYNEQFF
DNA: TGCAGCGTTGACATACTTTCCTACAATGAGCAGTTCTTC
V: TRBV29-1
size: few
J: TRBJ2-1
D: NA

CDR3: CASSSRGLAGRLGGELFF
DNA: TGCGCCAGCAGCTCCCGAGGACTAGCGGGAAGGTTGGGCGGGGAGCTGTTTTTT
V: TRBV4-1
size: few
J: TRBJ2-2
D: TRBD2

CDR3: CASSTTMDRLIGNTIYF
DNA: TGTGCCAGCAGCACCACTATGGACAGGCTTATTGGAAACACCATATATTTT
V: TRBV11-3
size: NA
J: TRBJ1-3
D: TRBD1

CDR3: CASSWRGEQPQHF
DNA: TGTGCCAGCAGCTGGCGGGGGGAACAGCCCCAGCATTTT
V: TRBV7-2
size: NA
J: TRBJ1-5
D: NA

CDR3: CASSFDLGETQYF
DNA: TGCGCCAGCAGCTTCGATCTGGGGGAGACCCAGTACTTC
V: TRBV5-1
size: NA
J: TRBJ2-5
D: NA

CDR3: CASSSDTTSGNTIYF
DNA: TGTGCCAGCAGTTCAGACACCACCTCTGGAAACACCATATATTTT
V: TRBV28
size: NA
J: TRBJ1-3
D: NA

CDR3: CASSLSRANNEQFF
DNA: TGTGCCAGCAGCCTTTCTCGGGCAAATAATGAGCAGTTCTTC
V: TRBV3-1/TRBV3-2
size: NA
J: TRBJ2-1
D: NA

CDR3: CASSPTGAPETQYF
DNA: TGTGCCAGCAGTCCTACAGGGGCTCCAGAGACCCAGTACTTC
V: TRBV11-3
size: NA
J: TRBJ2-5
D: TRBD1

CDR3: CASSSSGERYGYTF
DNA: TGTGCCAGCAGTTCATCCGGGGAGCGCTATGGCTACACCTTC
V: TRBV6-5
size: few
J: TRBJ1-2
D: NA

CDR3: CASSYSYGYTF
DNA: TGTGCCAGCAGTTATTCCTACGGCTACACCTTC
V: TRBV6-6
size: NA
J: TRBJ1-2
D: NA

CDR3: CASSLPSGVQTPFF
DNA: TGTGCCAGCAGCCTACCGTCCGGGGTCCAAACTCCGTTCTTC
V: TRBV7-9
size: NA
J: TRBJ2-1
D: NA

CDR3: CASKLRGTDNSPLHF
DNA: TGTGCCAGCAAACTCAGGGGAACGGATAATTCACCCCTCCACTTT
V: TRBV11-2
size: NA
J: TRBJ1-6
D: NA

CDR3: CASRWDYGYTF
DNA: TGTGCCAGCAGGTGGGACTATGGCTACACCTTC
V: TRBV6-6
size: NA
J: TRBJ1-2
D: NA

CDR3: CSVEVQRTSGTDTQYF
DNA: TGCAGCGTTGAAGTCCAAAGGACTAGCGGGACCGATACGCAGTATTTT
V: TRBV29-1
size: NA
J: TRBJ2-3
D: TRBD2

CDR3: CASRKQGGFEKLFF
DNA: TGTGCCAGCCGCAAACAGGGCGGTTTTGAAAAACTGTTTTTT
V: TRBV11-2
size: NA
J: TRBJ1-4
D: NA

CDR3: CATSDDSPRGYNEQFF
DNA: TGTGCCACCAGTGATGACAGCCCCCGGGGCTACAATGAGCAGTTCTTC
V: TRBV24-1
size: once
J: TRBJ2-1
D: NA

CDR3: CASKSSGSYNEQFF
DNA: TGCGCCAGCAAGTCTAGCGGGAGCTACAATGAGCAGTTCTTC
V: TRBV5-1
size: NA
J: TRBJ2-1
D: TRBD2

CDR3: CASSPSRDTPYEQYF
DNA: TGTGCCAGCTCACCTTCGCGGGATACCCCCTACGAGCAGTACTTC
V: TRBV18
size: NA
J: TRBJ2-7
D: NA

CDR3: CASNPGWDTEAFF
DNA: TGTGCCAGTAACCCGGGGTGGGACACTGAAGCTTTCTTT
V: TRBV19
size: NA
J: TRBJ1-1
D: NA

CDR3: CASSLPPGGGLAGFSTDTQYF
DNA: TGTGCCAGCAGCTTGCCGCCCGGCGGTGGGCTAGCGGGATTTAGCACAGATACGCAGTATTTT
V: TRBV7-8
size: few
J: TRBJ2-3
D: TRBD2

CDR3: CASSLGPNTEAFF
DNA: TGTGCCAGCAGCTTGGGGCCGAACACTGAAGCTTTCTTT
V: TRBV5-6
size: NA
J: TRBJ1-1
D: NA

CDR3: CASSSFRDSGYTF
DNA: TGTGCCAGCAGCTCTTTCCGGGACAGTGGCTACACCTTC
V: TRBV12-3/TRBV12-4
size: NA
J: TRBJ1-2
D: TRBD1

CDR3: CASSLGPNTEAFF
DNA: TGTGCCAGCAGCTTAGGCCCAAACACTGAAGCTTTCTTT
V: TRBV11-1
size: NA
J: TRBJ1-1
D: NA